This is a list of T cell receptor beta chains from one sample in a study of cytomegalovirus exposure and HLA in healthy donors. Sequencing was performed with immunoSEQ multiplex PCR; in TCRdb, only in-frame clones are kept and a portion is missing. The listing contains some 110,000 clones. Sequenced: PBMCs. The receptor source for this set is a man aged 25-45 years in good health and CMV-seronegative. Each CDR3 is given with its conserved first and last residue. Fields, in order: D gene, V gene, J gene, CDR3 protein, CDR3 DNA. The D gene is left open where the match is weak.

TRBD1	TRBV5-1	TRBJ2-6	CASSGRTGGVSSGANVLTF	TGCGCCAGCAGCGGGAGAACAGGGGGTGTAAGCTCTGGGGCCAACGTCCTGACTTTC
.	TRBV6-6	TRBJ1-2	CASSPDIQGYTF	TGTGCCAGCAGTCCAGACATTCAGGGCTACACCTTC
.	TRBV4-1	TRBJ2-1	CASSQQGGERANEQFF	TGCGCCAGCAGCCAACAGGGGGGAGAGAGGGCCAATGAGCAGTTCTTC
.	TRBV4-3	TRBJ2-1	CASSQGGVAALHNGQFF	TGCGCCAGCAGCCAAGGGGGGGTAGCGGCCCTCCATAATGGGCAGTTCTTC
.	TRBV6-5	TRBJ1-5	CASSASAGERPQHF	TGTGCCAGCAGTGCCTCGGCAGGGGAACGGCCCCAGCATTTT
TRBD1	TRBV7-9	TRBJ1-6	CASSQQGNSPLHF	TGTGCCAGCAGCCAACAGGGGAATTCACCCCTCCACTTT
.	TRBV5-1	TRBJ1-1	CASSLFQGSEAFF	TGCGCCAGCAGCTTGTTTCAGGGATCTGAAGCTTTCTTT
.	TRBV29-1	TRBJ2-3	CSVERLAGDLDTQYF	TGCAGCGTTGAAAGGCTAGCCGGAGATTTAGATACGCAGTATTTT
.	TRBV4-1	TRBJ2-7	CASSQGVIAELPSYEQYF	TGCGCCAGCAGCCAAGGGGTGATAGCGGAATTACCCTCCTACGAGCAGTACTTC
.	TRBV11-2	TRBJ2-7	CASSLDRNEQYF	TGTGCCAGCAGCTTAGACAGGAACGAGCAGTACTTC
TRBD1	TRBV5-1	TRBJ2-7	CASSQALQGPEQYF	TGCGCCAGCAGCCAGGCCCTACAGGGGCCCGAGCAGTACTTC
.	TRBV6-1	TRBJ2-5	CASSFGQETQYF	TGTGCCAGCAGTTTCGGCCAAGAGACCCAGTACTTC
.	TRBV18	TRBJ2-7	CASSPLPGVEQYF	TGTGCCAGCTCACCACTGCCAGGGGTCGAGCAGTACTTC
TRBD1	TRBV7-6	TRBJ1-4	CASSFSSWDRGFEKLFF	TGTGCCAGCAGCTTTAGTTCCTGGGACAGGGGTTTTGAAAAACTGTTTTTT
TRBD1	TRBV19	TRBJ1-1	CASKDRGLNTEAFF	TGTGCCAGTAAAGACAGGGGGCTGAACACTGAAGCTTTCTTT
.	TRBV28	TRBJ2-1	CASRDNNEQFF	TGTGCCAGCAGGGACAACAATGAGCAGTTCTTC
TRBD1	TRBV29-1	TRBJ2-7	CSVGGGQGGHEQYF	TGCAGCGTTGGGGGGGGACAGGGTGGCCACGAGCAGTACTTC
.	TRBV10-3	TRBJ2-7	CAISTSYEQYF	TGTGCCATCAGTACCTCCTACGAGCAGTACTTC
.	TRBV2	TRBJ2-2	CASSEAGRGTGELFF	TGTGCCAGCAGTGAAGCCGGAAGGGGGACCGGGGAGCTGTTTTTT
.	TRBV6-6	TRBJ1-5	CASRTDQPQHF	TGTGCCAGCAGAACTGATCAGCCCCAGCATTTT
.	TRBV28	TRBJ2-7	CASSLSRGAYEQYF	TGTGCCAGCAGTTTATCCAGGGGGGCCTACGAGCAGTACTTC
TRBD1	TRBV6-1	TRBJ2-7	CASTEDRDYEQYF	TGTGCCAGCACTGAGGACAGGGACTACGAGCAGTACTTC
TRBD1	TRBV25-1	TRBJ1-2	CASRGDRGDYGYTF	TGTGCCAGCAGGGGGGACAGGGGGGACTATGGCTACACCTTC
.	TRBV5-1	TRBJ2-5	CASTPRDSPGQETQYF	TGCGCCAGCACCCCTAGGGACTCCCCTGGGCAAGAGACCCAGTACTTC
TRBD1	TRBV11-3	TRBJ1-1	CASSLGTGEHTEAFF	TGTGCCAGCAGCTTGGGGACAGGGGAACACACTGAAGCTTTCTTT
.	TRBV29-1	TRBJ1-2	CSVDGPGSDYGYTF	TGCAGCGTTGACGGCCCAGGGTCCGACTATGGCTACACCTTC
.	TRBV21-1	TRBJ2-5	CASSKVEGQGYTTRETQYF	TGTGCCAGCAGCAAAGTAGAAGGACAGGGGTATACCACCAGAGAGACCCAGTACTTC